The next 3 T cell receptor beta chains were all read from a single sample in a study of human CD4 T cells and Enterobacteriaceae. Memory CD4+ T cells were sorted as all CD4+ cells except CD45RA+CCR7+CD95- naive cells, over 95% pure. The protocol was immunoSEQ multiplex PCR, while the TCRdb copy is restricted to in-frame clones and leaves out a portion. The sample lists tens of thousands of clones, around four fifths seen once, with about 1.5% in the top ten. The sample comprised memory CD4+ T cells from blood. These receptors were taken from a human donor in good health.

With respect to this clone: Other DNA sequences from this sample encode an identical CDR3 as well. The chain has TRBV5-6 and TRBJ2-3, with D unresolved. The germline CDR1 and CDR2 sequences are SGHDT and YYEEEE. V was pared by 4 bases and J by 2 bases, with 11 bases between. This CDR3 has 14 residues. The CDR3 bases are TGTGCCAGCAGCCCCCTTAGGGTCACAGATACGCAGTATTTT. It specifies CASSPLRVTDTQYF.

The chain uses TRBV5-1 and TRBJ2-3; no firm D call. Germline CDR1 SGHRS, CDR2 YFSETQ. This CDR3 contains 16 residues. Trimming removed 0 bases from V and 4 bases from J, with 15 bases in between. CDR3 sequence reads: CASSLDGGASPDTQYF. As DNA, the CDR3 is TGCGCCAGCAGCTTGGATGGCGGAGCGAGTCCAGATACGCAGTATTTT.

The chain recombines TRBV6-1 with TRBJ2-7; 7 nucleotides agree with TRBD2. CDR1 and CDR2 from the germline V gene are MNHNS and SASEGT. There are 14 residues in the CDR3. V gave up 7 bases and J gave up 0 bases; unmatched junction bases: 6. The CDR3 spells CASMGQRDSYEQYF. CDR3 bases: TGTGCCAGCATGGGGCAGCGGGACTCCTACGAGCAGTACTTC.